One and the same sample provided the 24 T cell receptor beta chains below, sequenced in a study of PD-1 blockade in classical Hodgkin lymphoma. TCRdb's table, derived via immunoSEQ multiplex PCR, lists solely in-frame clones and lacks some. The sample lists 90,000 to 130,000 clones, nearly 90% seen once, with nearly 20% in the top ten. Brentuximab vedotin exposure varied, and every patient relapsed after autologous stem cell transplantation. The specimen was peripheral blood mononuclear cells (PBMCs), collected before the second cycle of nivolumab. All receptors come from a human donor with classical Hodgkin lymphoma.

The V gene is TRBV9, the J gene TRBJ2-1; D is perhaps TRBD1 (6 bases). Germline values: CDR1 SGDLS, CDR2 YYNGEE. V was cut by 0 bases and J by 2 bases, with 12 bases left in between. The CDR3 is 16 amino acids. Written as DNA, the CDR3 is TGTGCCAGCAGCGTAGCCGCAGGGGCCACCTACAATGAGCAGTTCTTC. It codes for CASSVAAGATYNEQFF. The whole variable domain, remainder taken from reference TRBV9 and TRBJ2-1, is DSGVTQTPKHLITATGQRVTLRCSPRSGDLSVYWYQQSLDQGLQFLIQYYNGEERAKGNILERFSAQQFPDLHSELNLSSLELGDSALYFCASSVAAGATYNEQFFGPGTRLTVL.

This chain joins TRBV10-2 and TRBJ2-2; D might be TRBD1 or TRBD2, each matching 6 bases. The CDR3 is 16 residues long. The V gene lost 3 bases and the J gene lost 4 bases, with 15 bases spanning the gap. Germline lookup yields CDR1 WSHSY and CDR2 SAAADI. The DNA for the CDR3 is TGCGCCAGCAGTGAACAGGGACGGGGGCCCACCGGGGAGCTGTTTTTT. It translates to CASSEQGRGPTGELFF.

The chain employs TRBV19 and TRBJ1-4; D might be TRBD1 (6 bases). Germline CDR1 is LNHDA and CDR2 is SQIVND (reference sequence). This CDR3 is built from 14 residues. V lost 3 bases and J lost 4, with 9 bases in between. The CDR3 DNA reads as TGTGCCAGTAGTATGGACAGTTATAATGAAAAACTGTTTTTT. Amino acid sequence: CASSMDSYNEKLFF.

J is TRBJ1-5 and V is TRBV6-6; TRBD1 is a possible D gene (5 bases). Looked up from germline, CDR1 is MNHNY and CDR2 is SVGAGI (reference sequence). CDR3 length: 13 amino acids. The ends were cut back, 4 bases at V and 6 bases at J, with 10 bases in the middle. CDR3 sequence: CASSSLGPQPQHF. CDR3 nucleotides: TGTGCCAGCAGTTCCCTGGGGCCTCAGCCCCAGCATTTT.

The chain is built from TRBV6-1 and TRBJ2-3; TRBD1 aligns across 9 bases. Trimming took 7 bases from V and 0 from J; bases not matched to a gene: 5. Per germline, CDR1 MNHNS and CDR2 SASEGT. This CDR3 is 15 amino acids long. The CDR3: CASIRTGVSTDTQYF. As DNA, the CDR3 is TGTGCCAGCATTAGGACAGGGGTTAGCACAGATACGCAGTATTTT.

The table lists this clone with a count of one. The rearrangement links TRBV4-3 to TRBJ2-2; no reliable D call. CDR1 is LGHNA and CDR2 is YSLEER in the germline V gene. The V and J ends lost 0 bases and 4 bases respectively, with 9 bases between them. The CDR3 has 15 amino acids. The CDR3 DNA reads as TGCGCCAGCAGCCAAGACGGGTGGGGCACCGGGGAGCTGTTTTTT. Encoded protein: CASSQDGWGTGELFF.

The CDR3 DNA is TGCGCCAGTGGACAGGGTAGAGGAGGCTATGGCTACACCTTC. It specifies CASGQGRGGYGYTF. The V call is TRBV5-1, the J call TRBJ1-2; TRBD1 matches 8 bases. V was clipped by 8 bases and J by 4 bases; unmatched bases: 10. This CDR3 has 14 residues. The germline V gene encodes CDR1 SGHRS and CDR2 YFSETQ.

The J gene is TRBJ2-1, the V gene TRBV5-4; a weak D match, TRBD2 (5 bases). The CDR3 covers 16 residues. V was trimmed by 4 bases and J by 1 base, leaving 15 bases between them. CDR1 SGHNT and CDR2 YYREEE come from the germline V gene (reference sequence). The CDR3 protein is CASSPEAIGSYNEQFF. CDR3 sequence (DNA): TGTGCCAGCAGCCCGGAGGCGATTGGGTCCTACAATGAGCAGTTCTTC.

J is TRBJ2-5 and V is TRBV7-2, with TRBD2 matching over 13 bases. Germline CDR1 reads SGHTA; CDR2 reads FQGNSA. J gave up 5 bases and V 5 bases, and 11 bases lay outside the gene matches. The CDR3 extends over 17 amino acids. The CDR3 coding sequence is TGTGCCAGCAGCGGATCGGGACTAGCGGGATCCTCTGAGACCCAGTACTTC. Its protein product is CASSGSGLAGSSETQYF.

The V gene is TRBV5-6, the J gene TRBJ1-2; D may be TRBD1 (6 bases). CDR1 SGHDT and CDR2 YYEEEE come from the germline V gene. Trimming took off 4 bases at V and 3 bases at J, with 7 bases between the two ends. The CDR3 extends over 12 amino acids. The CDR3 DNA follows: TGTGCCAGCAGCCCAGGGGACTATGGCTACACCTTC. It is translated as CASSPGDYGYTF.

V and J are TRBV15 and TRBJ2-5; D is undetermined. This CDR3 is 12 amino acids long. With 1 base removed from V and 5 bases from J, the gap between germline ends came to 5 bases. Germline values: CDR1 LNHNV, CDR2 YYDKDF (reference sequence). CDR3 DNA sequence: TGTGCCACCAGCAGAGGGTTGGAGACCCAGTACTTC. Translated, it gives CATSRGLETQYF.

This chain uses TRBV2 with TRBJ1-1; the D is unclear. V lost 3 bases and J 3 bases, leaving 8 bases between the germline ends. This CDR3 has 13 amino acids. Germline values: CDR1 SNHLY, CDR2 FYNNEI. Written as DNA, the CDR3 is TGTGCCAGCAGTGATGAGAAGGACACTGAAGCTTTCTTT. Residues: CASSDEKDTEAFF.

This clone was seen just once. The chain couples TRBV4-3 to TRBJ2-3; 10 bases line up with TRBD1. Germline CDR1 and CDR2: LGHNA and YSLEER. CDR3 length equals 16 residues. J was trimmed by 8 bases and V by 0 bases; bases with no gene match: 8. CDR3 protein: CASSQERTGGRTTQYF. CDR3 nucleotides: TGCGCCAGCAGCCAAGAAAGGACAGGGGGAAGGACTACGCAGTATTTT.

This chain links TRBV10-1 with TRBJ1-2; D is undetermined. V was shortened by 4 bases and J by 4 bases, with 10 bases between the two germline ends. Germline CDR1 and CDR2: WNHNN and SYGVQD (reference sequence). The CDR3 loop spans 13 amino acids. The CDR3 DNA follows: TGCGCCAGCAGTGCGGTGACACTCTATGGCTACACCTTC. This sequence encodes CASSAVTLYGYTF.

This rearrangement joins TRBV13 to TRBJ2-5, with TRBD2 matching over 10 bases. The J segment lost 4 bases and the V segment lost 4 bases, leaving 12 bases of the junction unmatched. The length of the CDR3 is 17 residues. Germline-derived CDR1 and CDR2 are PRHDT and FYEKMQ (reference sequence). This CDR3 reads CASSSEGGTSVGETQYF. CDR3 nucleotide sequence: TGTGCCAGCAGCTCCGAGGGGGGGACTAGCGTAGGAGAGACCCAGTACTTC.

This chain connects TRBV10-3 to TRBJ1-2, with D unresolved. Trimming took 3 bases from V and 1 from J, leaving 9 bases between them. Germline V gene data show CDR1 as ENHRY and CDR2 as SYGVKD. The CDR3 is 14 amino acids. The chain's CDR3 is CAISDSGYNYGYTF. The CDR3 bases are TGTGCCATCAGTGATTCAGGATATAACTATGGCTACACCTTC.

The genes are TRBV4-1 and TRBJ1-4; D possibly corresponds to TRBD1 (5 bases). The V gene's germline CDR1 is MGHRA and CDR2 YSYEKL. V was cut by 5 bases and J by 7 bases, with 8 bases left in between. CDR3 length: 12 residues. The CDR3 DNA is TGCGCCAGCAGCTATACAGGTGAAAAACTGTTTTTT. It yields the protein CASSYTGEKLFF.

The chain couples TRBV6-5 to TRBJ2-5, with a possible D match to TRBD1 (6 bases). This CDR3 spans 13 amino acids. Between the trimmed V and J ends, which lost 6 bases and 2 bases, there was a span of 10 bases. Germline V gives CDR1 MNHEY, CDR2 SVGAGI. In nucleotides, the CDR3 is TGTGCCAGCAGGTTGACAGGTCAAGAGACCCAGTACTTC. Translating it yields CASRLTGQETQYF.

The chain employs TRBV19 and TRBJ2-3, with 7 bases fitting TRBD2. Germline lookup yields CDR1 LNHDA and CDR2 SQIVND (reference sequence). V lost 1 base and J lost 5; bases outside the gene matches: 9. The CDR3 totals 16 residues. The CDR3 nucleotides read TGTGCCAGTAGTATAGTTGGGGACTACGGTTTAGATACGCAGTATTTT. Residues: CASSIVGDYGLDTQYF.

This chain links TRBV6-5 with TRBJ1-2, with a weak D call TRBD1 (5 bases). The CDR3 is 13 residues long. Looked up from germline, CDR1 is MNHEY and CDR2 is SVGAGI. Trimming stripped 6 bases from V and 2 bases from J, with 10 bases between. As DNA, the CDR3 is TGTGCCAGCAGAGTGGACACGAACTATGGCTACACCTTC. Translation: CASRVDTNYGYTF.

This sequence joins TRBV11-1 and TRBJ2-7; no clear D gene. The CDR3 is 14 amino acids. V gave up 4 bases and J gave up 3 bases, with 13 bases separating them. CDR1 and CDR2 (germline): SGHAT, FQDESV (reference sequence). Here the CDR3 DNA reads TGTGCCAGCAGCTCCGACAATGGGGTCTACGAGCAGTACTTC. It is translated as CASSSDNGVYEQYF.

The V gene is TRBV30, the J gene TRBJ1-3, with D possibly TRBD1 on 5 matching bases. This CDR3 contains 14 residues. Trimming removed 7 bases at V and 2 bases at J, with 15 bases between. Germline lookup yields CDR1 GTSNPN and CDR2 SVGIG (reference sequence). The DNA for the CDR3 is TGTGCCTTCGCAGTCCAGGGCACTGGAAACACCATATATTTT. It specifies CAFAVQGTGNTIYF. Supplemented by reference TRBV30 and TRBJ1-3, the full variable domain reads SQTIHQWPATLVQPVGSPLSLECTVEGTSNPNLYWYRQAAGRGLQLLFYSVGIGQISSEVPQNLSASRPQDRQFILSSKKLLLSDSGFYLCAFAVQGTGNTIYFGEGSWLTVV.

The rearrangement joins TRBV5-8 to TRBJ1-1; the match to TRBD1 covers 9 bases. The ends lost 4 bases at V and 1 base at J; junction bases unmatched: 8. Germline loops: CDR1 SGHTS, CDR2 YDEGEE. The CDR3 sequence is 16 residues long. The CDR3 DNA reads as TGTGCCAGCAGCAGGGGACAGGGAATTAAGAACACTGAAGCTTTCTTT. This gives the protein CASSRGQGIKNTEAFF.

V gene TRBV9 combines with J gene TRBJ2-7, with a possible D match to TRBD2 (5 bases). The germline CDR1 and CDR2 sequences are SGDLS and YYNGEE. The germline V and J ends were trimmed by 3 bases and 4 bases, with 17 bases remaining between them. The CDR3 is made up of 15 amino acids. CDR3 amino acids: CASSERGGSGYEQYF. CDR3 nucleotides: TGTGCCAGCAGCGAGAGAGGTGGGAGTGGTTACGAGCAGTACTTC.